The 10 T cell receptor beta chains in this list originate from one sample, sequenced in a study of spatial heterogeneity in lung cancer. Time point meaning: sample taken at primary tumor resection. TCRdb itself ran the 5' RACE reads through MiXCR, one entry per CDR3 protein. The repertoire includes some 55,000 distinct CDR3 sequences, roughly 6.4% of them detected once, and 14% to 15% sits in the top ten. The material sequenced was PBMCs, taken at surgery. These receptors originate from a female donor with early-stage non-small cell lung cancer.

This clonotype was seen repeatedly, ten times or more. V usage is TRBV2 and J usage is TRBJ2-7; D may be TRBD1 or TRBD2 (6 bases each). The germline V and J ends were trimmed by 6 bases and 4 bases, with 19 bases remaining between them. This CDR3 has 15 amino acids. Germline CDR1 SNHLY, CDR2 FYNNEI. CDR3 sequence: CASRGGGRAWYEQYF. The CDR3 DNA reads TGTGCCAGCAGGGGGGGCGGCAGGGCATGGTACGAGCAGTACTTC.

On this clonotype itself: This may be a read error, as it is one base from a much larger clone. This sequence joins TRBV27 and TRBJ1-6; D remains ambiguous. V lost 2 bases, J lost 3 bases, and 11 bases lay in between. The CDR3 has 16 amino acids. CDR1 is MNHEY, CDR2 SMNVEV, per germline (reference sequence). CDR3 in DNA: TGTGCCAGCAGTTTAGGTGGAACCGGCTATAATTCACCCCTCCACTTT. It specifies CASSLGGTGYNSPLHF.

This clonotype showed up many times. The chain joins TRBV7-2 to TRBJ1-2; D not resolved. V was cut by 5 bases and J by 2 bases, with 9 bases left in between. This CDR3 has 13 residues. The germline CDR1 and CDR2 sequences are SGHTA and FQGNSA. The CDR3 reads CASSITGNYGYTF. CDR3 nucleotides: TGTGCCAGCAGCATTACGGGGAACTATGGCTACACCTTC.

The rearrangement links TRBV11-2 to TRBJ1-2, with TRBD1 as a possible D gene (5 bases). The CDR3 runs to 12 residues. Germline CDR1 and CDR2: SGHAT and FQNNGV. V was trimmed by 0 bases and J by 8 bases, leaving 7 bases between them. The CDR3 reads CASSLEGEGYTF. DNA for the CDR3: TGTGCCAGCAGCTTAGAAGGGGAAGGCTACACCTTC.

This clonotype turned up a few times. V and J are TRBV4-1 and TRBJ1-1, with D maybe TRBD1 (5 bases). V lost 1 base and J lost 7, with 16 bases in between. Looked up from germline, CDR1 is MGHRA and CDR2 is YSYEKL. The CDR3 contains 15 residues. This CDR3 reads CASSQVRQGRDEAFF. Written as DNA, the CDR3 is TGCGCCAGCAGCCAAGTACGGCAGGGACGTGATGAAGCTTTCTTT.

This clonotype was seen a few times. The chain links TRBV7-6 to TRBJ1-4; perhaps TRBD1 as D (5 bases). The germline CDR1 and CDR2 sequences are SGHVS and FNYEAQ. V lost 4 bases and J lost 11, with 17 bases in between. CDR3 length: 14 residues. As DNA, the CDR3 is TGTGCCAGCAGCTCGGTTGGCAGGGAGGGGAAACTGTTTTTT. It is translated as CASSSVGREGKLFF. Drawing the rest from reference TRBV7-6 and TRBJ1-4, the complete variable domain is GAGVSQSPRYKVTKRGQDVALRCDPISGHVSLYWYRQALGQGPEFLTYFNYEAQQDKSGLPNDRFSAERPEGSISTLTIQRTEQRDSAMYRCASSSVGREGKLFFGSGTQLSVL.

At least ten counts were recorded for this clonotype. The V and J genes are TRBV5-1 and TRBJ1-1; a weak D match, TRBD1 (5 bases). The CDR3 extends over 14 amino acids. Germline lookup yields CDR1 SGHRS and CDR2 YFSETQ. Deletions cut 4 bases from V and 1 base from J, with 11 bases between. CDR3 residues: CASSPEGENTEAFF. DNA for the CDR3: TGCGCCAGCAGCCCCGAAGGGGAGAACACTGAAGCTTTCTTT.

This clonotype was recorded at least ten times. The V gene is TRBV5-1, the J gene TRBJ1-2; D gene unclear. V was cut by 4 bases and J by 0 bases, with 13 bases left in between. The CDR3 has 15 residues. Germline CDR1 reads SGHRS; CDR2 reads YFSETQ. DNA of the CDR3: TGCGCCAGCAGCCCTGGCACCACGACTAACTATGGCTACACCTTC. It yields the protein CASSPGTTTNYGYTF.

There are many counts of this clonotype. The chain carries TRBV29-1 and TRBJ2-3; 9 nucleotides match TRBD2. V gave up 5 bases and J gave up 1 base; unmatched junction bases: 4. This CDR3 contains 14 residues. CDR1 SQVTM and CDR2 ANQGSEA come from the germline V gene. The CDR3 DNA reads TGCAGCGTTTTAGCGGGAGCCGGCACAGATACGCAGTATTTT. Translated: CSVLAGAGTDTQYF.

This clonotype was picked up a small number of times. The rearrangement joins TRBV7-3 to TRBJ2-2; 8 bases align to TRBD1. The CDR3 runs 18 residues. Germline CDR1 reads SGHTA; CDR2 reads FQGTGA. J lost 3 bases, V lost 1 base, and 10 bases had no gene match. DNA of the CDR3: TGTGCCAGCAGCTTAAGGGACAGGACCTCAGGGGACACCGGGGAGCTGTTTTTT. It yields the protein CASSLRDRTSGDTGELFF. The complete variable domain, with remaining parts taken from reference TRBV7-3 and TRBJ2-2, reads GAGVSQTPSNKVTEKGKYVELRCDPISGHTALYWYRQSLGQGPEFLIYFQGTGAADDSGLPNDRFFAVRPEGSVSTLKIQRTERGDSAVYLCASSLRDRTSGDTGELFFGEGSRLTVL.